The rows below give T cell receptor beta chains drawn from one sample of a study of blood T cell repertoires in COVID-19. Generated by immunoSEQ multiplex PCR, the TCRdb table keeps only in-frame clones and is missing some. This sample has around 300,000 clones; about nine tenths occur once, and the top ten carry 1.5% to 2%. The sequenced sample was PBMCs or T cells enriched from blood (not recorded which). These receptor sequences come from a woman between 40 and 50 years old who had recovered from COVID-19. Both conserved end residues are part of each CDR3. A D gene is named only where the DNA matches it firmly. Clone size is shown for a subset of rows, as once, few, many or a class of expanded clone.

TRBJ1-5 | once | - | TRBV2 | TGTGCCAGCAGTGGGAGTTTCGGCAATCAGCCCCAGCATTTT | CASSGSFGNQPQHF
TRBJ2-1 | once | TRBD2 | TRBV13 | TGTGCCAGCAGCTTATCGGGACTAGCGGGTCTAAATGAGCAGTTCTTC | CASSLSGLAGLNEQFF
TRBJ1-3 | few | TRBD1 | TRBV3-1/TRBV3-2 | TGTGCCAGCAGCCCAACACCGGGACAGAGAACTTCGAGGCTAAACACCATATATTTT | CASSPTPGQRTSRLNTIYF
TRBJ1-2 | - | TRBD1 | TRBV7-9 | TGTGCCAGCAGCCCCCTACGACAGGGAACCTATGGCTACACCTTC | CASSPLRQGTYGYTF
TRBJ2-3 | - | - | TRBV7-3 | TGTGCCAGCAGCGGGGGGGCGGCAGATACGCAGTATTTT | CASSGGAADTQYF
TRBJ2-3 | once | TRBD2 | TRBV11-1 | TGTGCCAGCAGCTTAGCGCTGGCGGGAGCCTCAGATACGCAGTATTTT | CASSLALAGASDTQYF
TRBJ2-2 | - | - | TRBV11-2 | TGTGCCAGCAGCCCAGGATCCCCCACCGGGGAGCTGTTTTTT | CASSPGSPTGELFF
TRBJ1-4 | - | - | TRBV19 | TGTGCCAGTAGTATAGCCGGGGTTGCTAATGAAAAACTGTTTTTT | CASSIAGVANEKLFF
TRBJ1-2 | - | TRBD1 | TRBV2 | TGTGCCAGCAGTGAAGGGACAGGACCTTATGGCTACACCTTC | CASSEGTGPYGYTF
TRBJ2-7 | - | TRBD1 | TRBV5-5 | TGTGCCAGCAGCCCTACCTACAGGGGGCTCGAAGGCGAGCAGTACTTC | CASSPTYRGLEGEQYF
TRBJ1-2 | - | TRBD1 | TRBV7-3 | TGTGCCAGCAGCTTAGAGACAGGGATTCACTATGGCTACACCTTC | CASSLETGIHYGYTF
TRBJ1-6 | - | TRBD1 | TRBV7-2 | TGTGCCAGCAGCTTATCCATTGGACAGGAGTCACCCCTCCACTTT | CASSLSIGQESPLHF
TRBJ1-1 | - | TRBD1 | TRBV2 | TGTGCCAGCAGTGAACAGACAGGGGGCCTCACTGAAGCTTTCTTT | CASSEQTGGLTEAFF
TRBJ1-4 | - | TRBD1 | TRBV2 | TGTGCCAGCAGTGTTCGGGGTACAGGGGAAGAAAAACTGTTTTTT | CASSVRGTGEEKLFF
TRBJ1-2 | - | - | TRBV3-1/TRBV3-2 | TGTGCCAGCAGCCAAGTTCCTACAGGGCCCGGCTACACCTTC | CASSQVPTGPGYTF
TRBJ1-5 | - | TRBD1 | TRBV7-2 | TGTGCCAGCAGCCTTACAGGGGGCGCAGGTCAGCCCCAGCATTTT | CASSLTGGAGQPQHF
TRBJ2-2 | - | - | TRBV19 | TGTGCCAGTAGTGCAATTCACAGGTTAGCGAACACCGGGGAGCTGTTTTTT | CASSAIHRLANTGELFF
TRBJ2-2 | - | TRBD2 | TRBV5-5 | TGTGCCAGCCAATCGGGGGGGCCGAGTGCCACCGGGGAGCTGTTTTTT | CASQSGGPSATGELFF
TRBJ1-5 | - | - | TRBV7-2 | TGTGCCAGCAGCCCGTTTTTGGTCAGGAGCAATCAGCCCCAGCATTTT | CASSPFLVRSNQPQHF
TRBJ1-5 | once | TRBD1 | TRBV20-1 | TGCAGTGCTAGTGGTCCGGGACAGAGCAATCAGCCCCAGCATTTT | CSASGPGQSNQPQHF
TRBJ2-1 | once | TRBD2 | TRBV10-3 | TGTGCCATCAGTCGGGGACTAGCGGACAATGAGCAGTTCTTC | CAISRGLADNEQFF
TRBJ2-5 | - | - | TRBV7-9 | TGTGCCAGCAGCTTAGCATGGGGGAGGGAGACCCAGTACTTC | CASSLAWGRETQYF
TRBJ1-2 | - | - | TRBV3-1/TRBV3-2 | TGTGCCAGCAGCCACCGGGGGGTGGATGGCTACACCTTC | CASSHRGVDGYTF
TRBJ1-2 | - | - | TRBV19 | TGTGCCAGTAGTATTGGACAGTATGGCTACACCTTC | CASSIGQYGYTF
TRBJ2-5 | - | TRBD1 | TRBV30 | TGTGCCTGGAGCGTACAGGGGTCCCAAGAGACCCAGTACTTC | CAWSVQGSQETQYF
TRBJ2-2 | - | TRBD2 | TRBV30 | TGTGCCTGGAGTGTACTTAGGGGACTAGCGGGACCCAAGGATACCGGGGAGCTGTTTTTT | CAWSVLRGLAGPKDTGELFF
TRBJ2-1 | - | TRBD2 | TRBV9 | TGTGCCAGCAGTCCGGCTCGAGCGGGGTCCTACAATGAGCAGTTCTTC | CASSPARAGSYNEQFF
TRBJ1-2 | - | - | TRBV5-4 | TGTGCCAGCAGCCTGACTCAAACCTATGGCTACACCTTC | CASSLTQTYGYTF
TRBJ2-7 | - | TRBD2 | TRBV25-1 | TGTGCCAGCAGTGACCTTCCTAGCGGGAGTTCATTCGAGCAGTACTTC | CASSDLPSGSSFEQYF
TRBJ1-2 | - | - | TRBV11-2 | TGTGCCAGCAGCTTAGAGCGTGCCTTTTATGGCTACACCTTC | CASSLERAFYGYTF
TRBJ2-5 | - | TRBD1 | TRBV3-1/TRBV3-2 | TGTGCCAGCAGCCAATGGGGGACAGGGAAAGAGACCCAGTACTTC | CASSQWGTGKETQYF
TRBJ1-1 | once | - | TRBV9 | TGTGCCAGCAGCCCCTTTCAAAGGGGTGGCACTGAAGCTTTCTTT | CASSPFQRGGTEAFF
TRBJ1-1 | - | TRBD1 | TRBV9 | TGTGCCAGCAGCCAGGGGGCCGGACAGGGGAACACTGAAGCTTTCTTT | CASSQGAGQGNTEAFF
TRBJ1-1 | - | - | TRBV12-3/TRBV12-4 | TGTGCCAGCAGTAGCGGACAGAATGAAGCTTTCTTT | CASSSGQNEAFF
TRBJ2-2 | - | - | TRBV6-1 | TGTGCCAGCAGTGAAAACAGGCCTGAGCTGTTTTTT | CASSENRPELFF
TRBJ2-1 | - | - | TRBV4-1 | TGCGCCAGCAGCCAAGGGGGGCGCGCGTTCTTC | CASSQGGRAFF
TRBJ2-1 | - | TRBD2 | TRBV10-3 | TGTGCCATCAGTGAGGGTAGCGGGAGGGCCTCCCATGAGCAGTTCTTC | CAISEGSGRASHEQFF
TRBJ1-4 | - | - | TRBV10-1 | TGCGCCAGCAGTGAGTCGACATACAGGGAAGGAGAAAAACTGTTTTTT | CASSESTYREGEKLFF
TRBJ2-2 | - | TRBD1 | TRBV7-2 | TGTGCCAGCACCGGGACAGGGGGCATCGGGGAGCTGTTTTTT | CASTGTGGIGELFF
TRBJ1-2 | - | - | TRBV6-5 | TGTGCCAGCAGGACCCCTGGTCGGGGGGGCTATGGCTACACCTTC | CASRTPGRGGYGYTF
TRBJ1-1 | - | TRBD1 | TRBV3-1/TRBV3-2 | TGTGCCAGCAGCACCAGGGGGCAAGGAACTGAAGCTTTCTTT | CASSTRGQGTEAFF
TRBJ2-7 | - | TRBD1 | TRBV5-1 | TGCGCCAGCAGCTTGCTGTCTGGGACAGGGACCTACGAGCAGTACTTC | CASSLLSGTGTYEQYF
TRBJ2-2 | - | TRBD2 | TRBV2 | TGTGCCAGCGGGGGGGACAACACCGGGGAGCTGTTTTTT | CASGGDNTGELFF
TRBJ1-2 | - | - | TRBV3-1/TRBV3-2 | TGTGCCAGCAGCCAAGATCGGGGGATAGGTGGCTACACCTTC | CASSQDRGIGGYTF
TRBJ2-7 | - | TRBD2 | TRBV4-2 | TGTGCCAGCAGCCAAGATATATTGGGACTAGGGGTCTACGAGCAGTACTTC | CASSQDILGLGVYEQYF
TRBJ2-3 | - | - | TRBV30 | TGTGCCCGGTCTGAGCGCCCAAGCACAGATACGCAGTATTTT | CARSERPSTDTQYF
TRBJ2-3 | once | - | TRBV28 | TGTGCCAGCAGTGCGGCCTCCCGGCCAGATACGCAGTATTTT | CASSAASRPDTQYF
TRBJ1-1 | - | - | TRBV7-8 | TGTGCCAGCCAGAGACAGATTATGAACACTGAAGCTTTCTTT | CASQRQIMNTEAFF
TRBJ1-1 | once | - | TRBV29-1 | TGCAGCGTTGAAATGAGGGTCAGGGGAGACGCTGAAGCTTTCTTT | CSVEMRVRGDAEAFF
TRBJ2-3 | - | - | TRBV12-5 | TGTGCTAGTGGTTCCGCGGATACGCAGTATTTT | CASGSADTQYF
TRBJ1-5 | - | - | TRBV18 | TGTGCCAGCTCAGCGGATCAGAATCAGCCCCAGCATTTT | CASSADQNQPQHF